This T cell receptor (beta chain) was sequenced during a study of cytomegalovirus exposure and HLA in healthy donors. Donors were nominally healthy when sampled, though unrecorded immune exposures were likely. This CDR3 is built from 14 residues. Germline CDR1 and CDR2: MNHEY and SVGAGI. Trimming removed 5 bases from V and 3 bases from J, with 13 bases in between. As concerns this clone: Its antigen is not known.

13 Jbeta primers and 60 Vbeta primers were used for the PCR. Sequenced by immunoSEQ multiplex PCR; TCRdb stores in-frame clones only, minus some. This sample has 140,000 to 150,000 clones; approximately 78% occur once, and the top ten carry 2.5% to 3.5%. Study-wide points: In a later analysis, TCR beta V- and J-gene trimming was associated with a missense DCLRE1C variant.

The chain employs TRBV6-5 and TRBJ1-1; weak D call: TRBD1 (6 bases). The receptor comes from a man aged 40-49 years in good health and CMV-seropositive. Sequencing input: PBMCs. The CDR3 bases are TGTGCCAGCAGTGAGTTAGGGGGAGACACTGAAGCTTTCTTT. Amino acids: CASSELGGDTEAFF.